The 30 T cell receptor beta chains reported below all come from one sample, sequenced in a study of blood T cell repertoires in COVID-19. Clones were sequenced by immunoSEQ multiplex PCR, and TCRdb holds only the in-frame ones, with some missing. The table has fewer than 300,000 clones, roughly 84% seen once. Material for sequencing was peripheral blood. Receptors originate from a human donor with COVID-19, enrolled during active disease. The donor label of this sample is uncertain.

V gene TRBV11-2 combines with J gene TRBJ2-5; no reliable D call. Germline V gene lookup returns CDR1 SGHAT and CDR2 FQNNGV. Deletions cut 5 bases from V and 4 bases from J, with 14 bases between. There are 14 residues in the CDR3. The CDR3 here is CASSLGLSRETQYF. CDR3 bases: TGTGCCAGCAGCCTTGGGCTCTCTCGAGAGACCCAGTACTTC. The full variable domain, its missing parts supplied by reference TRBV11-2 and TRBJ2-5, is EAGVAQSPRYKIIEKRQSVAFWCNPISGHATLYWYQQILGQGPKLLIQFQNNGVVDDSQLPKDRFSAERLKGVDSTLKIQPAKLEDSAVYLCASSLGLSRETQYFGPGTRLLVL.

This clone was counted a single time. The chain uses TRBV5-1 and TRBJ2-1; 9 nucleotides line up with TRBD1. The CDR3 runs to 15 residues. The V segment lost 4 bases and the J segment 3 bases; nucleotides outside the gene matches: 5. Germline CDR1 SGHRS, CDR2 YFSETQ. The CDR3 DNA reads TGCGCCAGCAGCCGAGGACAGGGGTACTACAATGAGCAGTTCTTC. Protein product: CASSRGQGYYNEQFF.

The chain couples TRBV24-1 to TRBJ1-1; D might be TRBD1 (6 bases). The CDR3 is made up of 15 amino acids. Trimming shortened V by 4 bases and J by 3 bases, and 14 bases separated the two germline ends. Germline loops: CDR1 KGHDR, CDR2 SFDVKD. The CDR3, as DNA: TGTGCCACCAGTGAGGCGGGGGGGGCGGACACTGAAGCTTTCTTT. Translating gives CATSEAGGADTEAFF.

The CDR3 sequence is CASSVGLSGTEAFF. CDR3 DNA sequence: TGTGCCAGTAGTGTCGGGTTAAGTGGAACTGAAGCTTTCTTT. The chain uses TRBV19 and TRBJ1-1; D is unresolved. The V end lost 5 bases, the J end lost 5 bases, and 15 bases lay between the germline ends. This CDR3 is built from 14 residues. Germline-derived CDR1 and CDR2 are LNHDA and SQIVND (reference sequence).

The chain uses TRBV7-9 and TRBJ2-4; 9 bases agree with TRBD1. The CDR3 loop spans 14 amino acids. Germline CDR1 and CDR2: SEHNR and FQNEAQ (reference sequence). J was trimmed by 8 bases and V by 5 bases; bases with no gene match: 7. The CDR3 is CASSPRDRVDIQYF. The DNA for the CDR3 is TGTGCCAGCAGCCCCCGGGACAGGGTGGACATTCAGTACTTC.

This rearrangement joins TRBV5-8 to TRBJ1-4, with 8 bases that match TRBD1. CDR1 is SGHTS, CDR2 YDEGEE, per germline. With 2 bases clipped from V and 7 bases from J, the junction kept 7 bases outside the gene matches. The CDR3 spans 15 residues. CDR3 amino acids: CASSFMTGAGEKLFF. CDR3 DNA: TGTGCCAGCAGCTTTATGACAGGGGCCGGTGAAAAACTGTTTTTT.

This chain connects TRBV5-1 to TRBJ1-4; 7 bases agree with TRBD1. The CDR3 loop spans 15 amino acids. The V gene's germline CDR1 is SGHRS and CDR2 YFSETQ. The junction had 9 bases not matched to a gene; V was cut back by 4 bases and J by 6 bases. CDR3 sequence reads: CASSVGTELDEKLFF. CDR3 DNA: TGCGCCAGCAGCGTAGGGACAGAGTTAGATGAAAAACTGTTTTTT. Based on the CDR3 plus reference TRBV5-1 and TRBJ1-4, the full variable domain is KAGVTQTPRYLIKTRGQQVTLSCSPISGHRSVSWYQQTPGQGLQFLFEYFSETQRNKGNFPGRFSGRQFSNSRSEMNVSTLELGDSALYLCASSVGTELDEKLFFGSGTQLSVL.

This chain links TRBV14 with TRBJ1-4, with D perhaps matching TRBD1 (5 bases). V lost 2 bases and J 2 bases, leaving 15 bases between the germline ends. The length of the CDR3 is 17 residues. Germline-derived CDR1 and CDR2 are SGHDN and FVKESK. Here the CDR3 reads CASSQTGGRRTNEKLFF. The CDR3, as DNA: TGTGCCAGCAGCCAAACCGGGGGAAGACGGACTAATGAAAAACTGTTTTTT.

The V call is TRBV7-9, the J call TRBJ1-2; weak D call: TRBD1 (6 bases). The CDR3 has 15 residues. The germline V gene has CDR1 SEHNR and CDR2 FQNEAQ (reference sequence). The V end was cut by 4 bases, the J end by 4 bases, with 16 bases between. In nucleotides, the CDR3 is TGTGCCAGCAGCTCGTTCCGGGACACTTTCTATGGCTACACCTTC. Protein sequence: CASSSFRDTFYGYTF.

V gene TRBV27 combines with J gene TRBJ2-3, with a weak D call TRBD2 (5 bases). V was clipped by 2 bases and J by 4 bases, with 10 bases between them. Germline loops: CDR1 MNHEY, CDR2 SMNVEV (reference sequence). The CDR3 extends over 14 amino acids. As DNA, the CDR3 is TGTGCCAGCAGTTTACGTCTAGCCGCAGATACGCAGTATTTT. Protein product: CASSLRLAADTQYF.

The V call is TRBV6-2 or TRBV6-3, the J call TRBJ1-2; D is perhaps TRBD1 (6 bases). The germline V gene encodes CDR1 MNHEY and CDR2 SVGEGT. The CDR3 contains 14 residues. Trimming took off 7 bases at V and 7 bases at J, with 19 bases between the two ends. In nucleotides, the CDR3 is TGTGCCAGCACCCCACAACAGGGTATAAGTGGCTACACCTTC. Translated, it gives CASTPQQGISGYTF.

The V call is TRBV27, the J call TRBJ2-1, with 14 nucleotides matching TRBD2. The J segment lost 9 bases and the V segment lost 4 bases, leaving 17 bases of the junction unmatched. This CDR3 region has 19 residues. Germline V gene lookup returns CDR1 MNHEY and CDR2 SMNVEV (reference sequence). The CDR3 sequence: CASSSKTNTLGLAGAEQFF. The CDR3 DNA is TGTGCCAGCAGTTCAAAAACGAACACTCTGGGACTAGCGGGAGCTGAGCAGTTCTTC.

This sequence joins TRBV28 and TRBJ1-1; the D gene is possibly TRBD1 (5 bases). CDR1 is MDHEN, CDR2 SYDVKM, per germline. CDR3 size: 15 residues. V was pared by 4 bases and J by 1 base, with 13 bases between. The CDR3 reads CASSSEEDKNTEAFF. The CDR3 region has the DNA TGTGCCAGCAGTTCGGAAGAGGACAAGAACACTGAAGCTTTCTTT.

This clone has more than one count but fewer than ten. V gene TRBV4-3 combines with J gene TRBJ1-2; 9 bases agree with TRBD1. CDR3 size: 17 residues. CDR1 is LGHNA and CDR2 is YSLEER in the germline V gene. With 3 bases clipped from V and 2 bases from J, the junction kept 10 bases outside the gene matches. The CDR3 sequence: CASSQGFGDRGNYGYTF. The CDR3 nucleotides are TGCGCCAGCAGCCAGGGGTTTGGAGACAGGGGGAACTATGGCTACACCTTC.

The count of this clone is one. This sequence joins TRBV11-2 and TRBJ2-1, with 8 bases lining up with TRBD2. Germline values: CDR1 SGHAT, CDR2 FQNNGV. This CDR3 region has 16 residues. V shed 4 bases and J 8 bases; nucleotides not matched to a gene: 13. CDR3 in DNA: TGTGCCAGCAGCTCTCCTGAGCGGGGGTTTAACCATGAGCAGTTCTTC. Translated, it gives CASSSPERGFNHEQFF.

The chain has TRBV20-1 and TRBJ2-7, with 7 bases that match TRBD2. Trimming at V came to 3 bases and at J to 4 bases, leaving 9 bases not matched to a gene. The CDR3 consists of 14 residues. CDR1 and CDR2 (germline): DFQATT, SNEGSKA (reference sequence). The chain's CDR3 is CSASRFGLEYEQYF. The CDR3 region has the DNA TGCAGTGCTAGTAGATTCGGACTAGAGTACGAGCAGTACTTC.

This clone occurred once. The rearrangement links TRBV5-8 to TRBJ1-5; 7 bases map to TRBD1. This CDR3 has 20 residues. The junction had 18 bases not matched to a gene; V was cut back by 3 bases and J by 0 bases. The germline gives CDR1 SGHTS, CDR2 YDEGEE. This CDR3 reads CASSSLKTGQKLNSNQPQHF. DNA of the CDR3: TGTGCCAGCAGCTCCCTAAAAACGGGACAGAAACTGAATAGCAATCAGCCCCAGCATTTT.

The chain carries TRBV7-2 and TRBJ1-4; D is perhaps TRBD1 (5 bases). The V and J ends lost 2 bases and 8 bases respectively, with 18 bases between them. The CDR3 loop spans 16 amino acids. Per germline, CDR1 SGHTA and CDR2 FQGNSA. CDR3: CASSLLGSGGGEKLFF. CDR3 nucleotide sequence: TGTGCCAGCAGCTTATTAGGAAGTGGGGGAGGGGAAAAACTGTTTTTT. The full variable domain, with the rest looked up from reference TRBV7-2 and TRBJ1-4, is GAGVSQSPSNKVTEKGKDVELRCDPISGHTALYWYRQSLGQGLEFLIYFQGNSAPDKSGLPSDRFSAERTGGSVSTLTIQRTQQEDSAVYLCASSLLGSGGGEKLFFGSGTQLSVL.

The chain couples TRBV4-3 to TRBJ2-7, with D perhaps matching TRBD1 (5 bases). Trimming left V 1 base short and J 4 bases short, with 11 bases between. CDR1 and CDR2 from the germline V gene are LGHNA and YSLEER. The CDR3 is made up of 14 amino acids. CDR3 bases: TGCGCCAGCAGCCAAGGCAGGGCAGGGTACGAGCAGTACTTC. It is translated as CASSQGRAGYEQYF.

V usage is TRBV20-1 and J usage is TRBJ2-5, with D perhaps matching TRBD2 (6 bases). Germline assignment: CDR1 DFQATT and CDR2 SNEGSKA (reference sequence). The CDR3 runs to 11 residues. The V gene lost 7 bases and the J gene lost 5 bases, with 11 bases spanning the gap. This CDR3 reads CSGLEMETQYF. The CDR3 DNA reads as TGCAGTGGACTAGAAATGGAGACCCAGTACTTC.

The chain joins TRBV5-4 to TRBJ2-1; TRBD2 matches at 11 bases. In germline, CDR1 is SGHNT, CDR2 YYREEE (reference sequence). The ends lost 6 bases at V and 3 bases at J; junction bases unmatched: 5. The CDR3 covers 15 residues. CDR3 coding DNA: TGTGCCAGCATCGTAACTAGCGGGAGCTACAATGAGCAGTTCTTC. Protein: CASIVTSGSYNEQFF. The full variable domain, with the rest looked up from reference TRBV5-4 and TRBJ2-1, is ETGVTQSPTHLIKTRGQQVTLRCSSQSGHNTVSWYQQALGQGPQFIFQYYREEENGRGNFPPRFSGLQFPNYSSELNVNALELDDSALYLCASIVTSGSYNEQFFGPGTRLTVL.

Only one count was recorded for this clone. This chain connects TRBV7-9 to TRBJ1-6, with 7 bases lining up with TRBD1. V shed 2 bases, J shed 5 bases, and the junction held 3 bases outside the gene matches. The CDR3 contains 15 residues. Germline values: CDR1 SEHNR, CDR2 FQNEAQ (reference sequence). For the CDR3, the DNA is TGTGCCAGCAGCTTAAGAACAGGGGATAATTCACCCCTCCACTTT. It codes for CASSLRTGDNSPLHF.

This clone has a single count. The chain combines TRBV27 with TRBJ1-2, with 8 bases fitting TRBD1. The germline CDR1 and CDR2 sequences are MNHEY and SMNVEV (reference sequence). V shed 5 bases and J 4 bases; nucleotides not matched to a gene: 12. The CDR3 runs to 16 residues. Here the CDR3 DNA reads TGTGCCAGCAGTGCGACAGCCAGGGGGCCCGGCTATGGCTACACCTTC. It codes for CASSATARGPGYGYTF.

Concerning this clone: Mismatch with germline at one junction end may stem from a read error. This chain joins TRBV12-3 or TRBV12-4 and TRBJ2-1; the D gene is possibly TRBD1 (6 bases). CDR3 length: 13 amino acids. CDR3 sequence (DNA): TGTGCCAGCAGTCCCGGACAGCAGGCTATGAAGGTCTTC. Its protein is CASSPGQQAMKVF.

This clone was seen once. This chain joins TRBV2 and TRBJ2-3; 7 positions match TRBD2. The germline V gene has CDR1 SNHLY and CDR2 FYNNEI. The V segment lost 4 bases and the J segment 0 bases; nucleotides outside the gene matches: 7. The CDR3 has 16 residues. DNA for the CDR3: TGTGCCAGCAGTGCGGCTAGCGGAGCTAGCACAGATACGCAGTATTTT. Translating gives CASSAASGASTDTQYF.

This clone is a singleton in its sample. This sequence joins TRBV28 and TRBJ1-1; TRBD1 matches 8 bases. Trimming at V came to 6 bases and at J to 5 bases, leaving 11 bases not matched to a gene. The CDR3 is 15 amino acids. Germline CDR1 reads MDHEN; CDR2 reads SYDVKM. The chain's CDR3 is CASREQGARVTEAFF. As DNA, the CDR3 is TGTGCCAGCAGGGAGCAGGGGGCAAGGGTAACTGAAGCTTTCTTT.

The V gene is TRBV12-3 or TRBV12-4, the J gene TRBJ2-7; 7 bases fit TRBD1. The V and J ends lost 6 bases and 2 bases, in that order; junction bases with no gene match: 4. The CDR3 consists of 13 residues. The CDR3 region is CASRLQGTYEQYF. CDR3 sequence (DNA): TGTGCCAGCAGATTACAGGGGACCTACGAGCAGTACTTC.

The V gene is TRBV7-2, the J gene TRBJ2-1; D uncertain. V lost 0 bases to trimming and J lost 4 bases, with 7 bases between them. Germline CDR1 SGHTA, CDR2 FQGNSA. The CDR3 spans 14 residues. The chain's CDR3 is CASSLAPGYNEQFF. The CDR3 coding sequence is TGTGCCAGCAGCTTAGCTCCCGGTTACAATGAGCAGTTCTTC.

V and J are TRBV6-5 and TRBJ2-7, with 7 bases identical to TRBD2. The V gene's germline CDR1 is MNHEY and CDR2 SVGAGI. This CDR3 has 15 amino acids. The V segment lost 7 bases and the J segment 4 bases; nucleotides outside the gene matches: 13. This chain's CDR3 is CASTTQRESPYEQYF. DNA of the CDR3: TGTGCCAGCACTACTCAGCGGGAATCCCCATACGAGCAGTACTTC.

The CDR3 DNA is TGTGCCAGCAGCTTTTTGTCTAGCGGTTACAATGAGCAGTTCTTC. This sequence encodes CASSFLSSGYNEQFF. The chain uses TRBV5-8 and TRBJ2-1, with 7 bases fitting TRBD2. Germline CDR1 is SGHTS and CDR2 is YDEGEE. The V segment lost 2 bases and the J segment 4 bases; nucleotides outside the gene matches: 6. This CDR3 contains 15 residues.